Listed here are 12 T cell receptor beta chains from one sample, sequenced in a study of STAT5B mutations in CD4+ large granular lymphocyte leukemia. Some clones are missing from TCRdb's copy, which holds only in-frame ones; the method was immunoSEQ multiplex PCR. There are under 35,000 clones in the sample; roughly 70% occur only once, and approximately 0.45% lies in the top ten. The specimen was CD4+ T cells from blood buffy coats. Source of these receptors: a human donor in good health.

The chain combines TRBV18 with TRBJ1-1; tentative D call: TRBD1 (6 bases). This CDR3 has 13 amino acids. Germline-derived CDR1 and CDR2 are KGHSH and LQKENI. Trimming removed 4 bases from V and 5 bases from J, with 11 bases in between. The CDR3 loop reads CASSQQGVTEAFF. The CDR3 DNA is TGTGCCAGCTCACAACAGGGTGTGACTGAAGCTTTCTTT. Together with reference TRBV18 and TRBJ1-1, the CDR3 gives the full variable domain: NAGVMQNPRHLVRRRGQEARLRCSPMKGHSHVYWYRQLPEEGLKFMVYLQKENIIDESGMPKERFSAEFPKEGPSILRIQQVVRGDSAAYFCASSQQGVTEAFFGQGTRLTVV.

The CDR3 region is CASSPLGREARGNTIYF. The CDR3 DNA reads as TGTGCCAGCAGCCCACTCGGGCGAGAAGCTCGAGGAAACACCATATATTTT. This chain joins TRBV9 and TRBJ1-3; the D is unclear. Between the trimmed V and J ends, which lost 4 bases and 4 bases, there was a span of 21 bases. The CDR3 contains 17 residues. Germline assignment: CDR1 SGDLS and CDR2 YYNGEE.

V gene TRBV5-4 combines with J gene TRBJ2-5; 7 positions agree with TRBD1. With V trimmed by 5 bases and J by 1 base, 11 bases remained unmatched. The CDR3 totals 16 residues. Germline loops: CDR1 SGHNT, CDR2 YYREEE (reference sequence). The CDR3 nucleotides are TGTGCCAGCAGTATGAACAGGGGCGGCGGCCAAGAGACCCAGTACTTC. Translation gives CASSMNRGGGQETQYF.

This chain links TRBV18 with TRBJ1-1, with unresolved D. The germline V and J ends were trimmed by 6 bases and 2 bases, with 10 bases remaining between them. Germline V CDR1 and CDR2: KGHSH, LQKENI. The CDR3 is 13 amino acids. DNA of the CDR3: TGTGCCAGCTCGACAAAAACTAACACTGAAGCTTTCTTT. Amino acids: CASSTKTNTEAFF.

The CDR3 nucleotides are TGTGCCAGCAGTTTTACCGGGACCCTATCTAATCAGCCCCAGCATTTT. Protein product: CASSFTGTLSNQPQHF. The chain employs TRBV6-5 and TRBJ1-5, with D maybe TRBD1 (5 bases). V shed 4 bases and J shed 4 bases, with 17 bases lying between them. The CDR3 totals 16 residues. The germline V gene has CDR1 MNHEY and CDR2 SVGAGI.

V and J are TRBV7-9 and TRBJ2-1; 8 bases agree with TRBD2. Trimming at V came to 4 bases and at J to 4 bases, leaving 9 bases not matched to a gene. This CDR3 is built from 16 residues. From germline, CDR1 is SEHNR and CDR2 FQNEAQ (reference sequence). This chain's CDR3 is CASSSTGTRAYNEQFF. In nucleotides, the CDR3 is TGTGCCAGCAGCTCAACCGGGACTAGGGCTTACAATGAGCAGTTCTTC.

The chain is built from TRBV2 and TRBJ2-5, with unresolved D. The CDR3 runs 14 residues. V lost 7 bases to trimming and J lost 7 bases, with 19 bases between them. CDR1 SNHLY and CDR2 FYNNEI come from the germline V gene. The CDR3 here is CASIINRALGTQYF. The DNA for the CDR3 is TGTGCCAGCATTATAAATCGTGCGTTGGGGACCCAGTACTTC.

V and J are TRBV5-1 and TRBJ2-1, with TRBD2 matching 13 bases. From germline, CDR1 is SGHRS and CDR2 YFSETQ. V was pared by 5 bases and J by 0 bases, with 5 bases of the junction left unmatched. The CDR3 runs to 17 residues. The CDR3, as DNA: TGCGCCAGCAGTCGGACTAGCGGGGGAAGCTCCTACAATGAGCAGTTCTTC. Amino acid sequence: CASSRTSGGSSYNEQFF.

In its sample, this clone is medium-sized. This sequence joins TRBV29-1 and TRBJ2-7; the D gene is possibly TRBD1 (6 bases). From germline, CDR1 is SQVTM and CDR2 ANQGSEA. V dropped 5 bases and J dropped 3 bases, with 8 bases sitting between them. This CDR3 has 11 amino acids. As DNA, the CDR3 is TGCAGCGTTTTGGACAGCTACGAGCAGTACTTC. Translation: CSVLDSYEQYF.

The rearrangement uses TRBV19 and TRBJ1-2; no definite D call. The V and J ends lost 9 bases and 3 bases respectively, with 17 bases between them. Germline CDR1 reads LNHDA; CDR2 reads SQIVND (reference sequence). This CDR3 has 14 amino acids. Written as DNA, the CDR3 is TGTGCCAGCCAGGACCGAAACACACACTATGGCTACACCTTC. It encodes CASQDRNTHYGYTF.

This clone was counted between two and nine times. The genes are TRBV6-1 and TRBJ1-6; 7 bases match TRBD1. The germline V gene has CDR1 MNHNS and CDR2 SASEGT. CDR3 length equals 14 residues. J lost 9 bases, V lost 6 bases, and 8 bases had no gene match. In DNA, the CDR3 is TGTGCCAGCAGGACGACAGGGTGGGCTTCACCCCTCCACTTT. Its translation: CASRTTGWASPLHF.

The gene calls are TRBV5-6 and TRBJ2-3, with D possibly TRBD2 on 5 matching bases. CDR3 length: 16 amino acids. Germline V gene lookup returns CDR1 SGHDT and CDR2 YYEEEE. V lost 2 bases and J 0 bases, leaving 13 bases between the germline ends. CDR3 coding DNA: TGTGCCAGCAGCTTTAGTACTAGTCCTAGCACAGATACGCAGTATTTT. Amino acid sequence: CASSFSTSPSTDTQYF.